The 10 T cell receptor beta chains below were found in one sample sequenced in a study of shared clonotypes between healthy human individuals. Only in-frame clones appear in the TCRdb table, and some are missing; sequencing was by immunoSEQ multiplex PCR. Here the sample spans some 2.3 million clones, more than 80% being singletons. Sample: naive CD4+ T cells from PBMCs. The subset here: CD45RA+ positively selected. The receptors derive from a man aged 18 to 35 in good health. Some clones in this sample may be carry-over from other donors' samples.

The CDR3 nucleotides read TGTGCCAGCAGTGAATTTAGCGGGGGTCGAAATCGGGAGCTGTTTTTT. This encodes CASSEFSGGRNRELFF. This chain links TRBV25-1 with TRBJ2-2; TRBD2 agrees at 9 bases. The CDR3 has 16 amino acids. The V segment lost 1 base and the J segment 9 bases; nucleotides outside the gene matches: 9. The germline CDR1 and CDR2 sequences are MGHDK and SYGVNS.

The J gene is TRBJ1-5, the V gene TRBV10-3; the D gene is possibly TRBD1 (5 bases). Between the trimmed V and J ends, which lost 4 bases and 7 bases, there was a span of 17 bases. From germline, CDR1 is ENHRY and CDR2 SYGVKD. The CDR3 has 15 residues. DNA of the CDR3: TGTGCCATCAGTGCCGTGGTAGGGGAAGGCCAGCCCCAGCATTTT. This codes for CAISAVVGEGQPQHF.

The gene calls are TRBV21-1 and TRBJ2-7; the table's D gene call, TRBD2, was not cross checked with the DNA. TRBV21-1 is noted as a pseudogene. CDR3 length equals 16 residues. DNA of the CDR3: TGTGCCAGCAGCAAAAAGGCCGGGACTCTCTCCTACGAGCAGTACTTC. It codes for CASSKKAGTLSYEQYF.

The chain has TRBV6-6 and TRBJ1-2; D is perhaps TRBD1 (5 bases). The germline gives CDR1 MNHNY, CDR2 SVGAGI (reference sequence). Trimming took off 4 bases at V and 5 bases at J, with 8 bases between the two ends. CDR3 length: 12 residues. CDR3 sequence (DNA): TGTGCCAGCAGTTTAAGACAGTATGGCTACACCTTC. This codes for CASSLRQYGYTF.

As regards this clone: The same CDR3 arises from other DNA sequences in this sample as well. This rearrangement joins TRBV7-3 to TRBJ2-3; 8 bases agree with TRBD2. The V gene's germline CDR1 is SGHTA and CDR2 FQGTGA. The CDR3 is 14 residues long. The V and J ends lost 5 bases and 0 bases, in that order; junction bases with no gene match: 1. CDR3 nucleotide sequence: TGTGCCAGCAGCCTAGCGGGTAGCACAGATACGCAGTATTTT. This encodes CASSLAGSTDTQYF.

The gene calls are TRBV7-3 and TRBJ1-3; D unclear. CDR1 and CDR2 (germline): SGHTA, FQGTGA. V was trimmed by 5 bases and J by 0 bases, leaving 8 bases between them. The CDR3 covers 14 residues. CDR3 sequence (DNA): TGTGCCAGCAGCCCCGGCCCCTCTGGAAACACCATATATTTT. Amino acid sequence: CASSPGPSGNTIYF.

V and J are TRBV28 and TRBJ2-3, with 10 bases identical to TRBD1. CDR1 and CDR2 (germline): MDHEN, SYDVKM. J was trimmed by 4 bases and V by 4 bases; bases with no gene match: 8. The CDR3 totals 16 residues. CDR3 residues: CASSSTGGARADTQYF. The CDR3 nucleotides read TGTGCCAGCAGTTCGACAGGGGGCGCCAGGGCAGATACGCAGTATTTT. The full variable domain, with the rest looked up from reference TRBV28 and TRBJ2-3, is DVKVTQSSRYLVKRTGEKVFLECVQDMDHENMFWYRQDPGLGLRLIYFSYDVKMKEKGDIPEGYSVSREKKERFSLILESASTNQTSMYLCASSSTGGARADTQYFGPGTRLTVL.

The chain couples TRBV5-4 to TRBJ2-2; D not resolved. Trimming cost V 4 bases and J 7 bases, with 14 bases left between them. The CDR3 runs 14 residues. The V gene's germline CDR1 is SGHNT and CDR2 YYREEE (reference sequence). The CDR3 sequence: CASSLVNDIGELFF. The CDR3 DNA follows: TGTGCCAGCAGCCTCGTTAATGATATCGGGGAGCTGTTTTTT.

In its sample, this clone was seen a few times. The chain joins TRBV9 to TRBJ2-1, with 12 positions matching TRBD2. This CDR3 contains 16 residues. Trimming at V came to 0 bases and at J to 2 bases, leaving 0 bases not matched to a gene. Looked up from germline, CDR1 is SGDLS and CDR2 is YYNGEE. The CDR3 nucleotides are TGTGCCAGCAGCGTAGCTAGCGGGAGGGCCTACAATGAGCAGTTCTTC. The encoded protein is CASSVASGRAYNEQFF.

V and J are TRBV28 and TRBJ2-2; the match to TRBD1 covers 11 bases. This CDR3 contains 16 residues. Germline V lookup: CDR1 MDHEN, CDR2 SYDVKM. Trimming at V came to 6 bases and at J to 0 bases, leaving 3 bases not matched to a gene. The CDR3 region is CASRDRGHSNTGELFF. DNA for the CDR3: TGTGCCAGCAGGGACAGGGGGCATTCGAACACCGGGGAGCTGTTTTTT.